This T cell receptor beta chain was profiled in a study of technical replicates of blood from several donors. V dropped 10 bases and J dropped 4; count of bases not matched to a gene: 6. This CDR3 region has 12 residues. CDR1 MDHEN and CDR2 SYDVKM come from the germline V gene. The protocol was immunoSEQ multiplex PCR, while the TCRdb copy is restricted to in-frame clones and leaves out a portion. The profile shows about 89,000 clones, over 85% of them singletons. The receptor comes from a human donor in good health. The sample consisted of T cells isolated from PBMCs. The chain uses TRBV28 and TRBJ2-7, with 8 nucleotides matching TRBD2. The CDR3 sequence is CATTSGSYEQYF. The CDR3 coding sequence is TGTGCCACCACCAGCGGGAGTTACGAGCAGTACTTC. Combining the CDR3 with reference TRBV28 and TRBJ2-7 gives the whole variable domain DVKVTQSSRYLVKRTGEKVFLECVQDMDHENMFWYRQDPGLGLRLIYFSYDVKMKEKGDIPEGYSVSREKKERFSLILESASTNQTSMYLCATTSGSYEQYFGPGTRLTVT.